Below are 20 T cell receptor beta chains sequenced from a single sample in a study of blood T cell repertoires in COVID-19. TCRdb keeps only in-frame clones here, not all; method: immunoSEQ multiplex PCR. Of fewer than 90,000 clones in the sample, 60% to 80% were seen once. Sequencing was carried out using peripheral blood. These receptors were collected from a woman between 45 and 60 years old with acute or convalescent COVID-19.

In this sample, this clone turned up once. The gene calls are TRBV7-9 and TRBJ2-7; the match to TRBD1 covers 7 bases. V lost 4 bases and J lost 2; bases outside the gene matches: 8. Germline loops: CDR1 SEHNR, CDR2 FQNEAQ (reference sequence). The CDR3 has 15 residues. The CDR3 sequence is CASSSGAGGPYEQYF. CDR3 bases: TGTGCCAGCAGCTCTGGGGCAGGGGGACCCTACGAGCAGTACTTC.

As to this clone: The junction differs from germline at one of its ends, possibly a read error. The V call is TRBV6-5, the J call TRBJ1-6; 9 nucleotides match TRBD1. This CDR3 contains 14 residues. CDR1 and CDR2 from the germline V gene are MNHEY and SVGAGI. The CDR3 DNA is TGTGCCAGCAGACAGGGGGCTTATAGTTCACCCCTCCACTTT. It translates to CASRQGAYSSPLHF.

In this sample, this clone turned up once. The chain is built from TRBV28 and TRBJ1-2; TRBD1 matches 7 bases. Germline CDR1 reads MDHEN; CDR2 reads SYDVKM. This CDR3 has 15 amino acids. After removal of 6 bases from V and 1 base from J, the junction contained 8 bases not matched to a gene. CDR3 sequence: CASSPGQKLNYGYTF. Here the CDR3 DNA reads TGTGCCAGCAGCCCGGGACAGAAACTTAACTATGGCTACACCTTC.

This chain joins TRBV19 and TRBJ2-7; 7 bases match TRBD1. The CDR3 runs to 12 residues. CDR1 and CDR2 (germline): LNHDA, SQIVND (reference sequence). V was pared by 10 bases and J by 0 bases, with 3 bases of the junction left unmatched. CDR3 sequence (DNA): TGTGCCACGAGGGGGCTCTCCTACGAGCAGTACTTC. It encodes CATRGLSYEQYF. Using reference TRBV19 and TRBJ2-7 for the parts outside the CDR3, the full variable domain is DGGITQSPKYLFRKEGQNVTLSCEQNLNHDAMYWYRQDPGQGLRLIYYSQIVNDFQKGDIAEGYSVSREKKESFPLTVTSAQKNPTAFYLCATRGLSYEQYFGPGTRLTVT.

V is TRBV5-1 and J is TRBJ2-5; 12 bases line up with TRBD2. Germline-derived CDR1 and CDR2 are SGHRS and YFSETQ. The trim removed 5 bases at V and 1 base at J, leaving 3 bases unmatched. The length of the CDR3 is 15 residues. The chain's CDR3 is CASRKLAGGQETQYF. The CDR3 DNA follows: TGCGCCAGCAGAAAACTAGCGGGGGGCCAAGAGACCCAGTACTTC.

Here the CDR3 reads CASSFTMAGGTQYF. The DNA for the CDR3 is TGTGCCAGCAGCTTTACCATGGCGGGGGGGACCCAGTACTTC. The V call is TRBV7-2, the J call TRBJ2-5; 8 bases match TRBD2. CDR1 is SGHTA and CDR2 is FQGNSA in the germline V gene. J lost 7 bases, V lost 3 bases, and 7 bases had no gene match. CDR3 length: 14 amino acids. The whole variable domain, filled in from reference TRBV7-2 and TRBJ2-5, reads GAGVSQSPSNKVTEKGKDVELRCDPISGHTALYWYRQSLGQGLEFLIYFQGNSAPDKSGLPSDRFSAERTGGSVSTLTIQRTQQEDSAVYLCASSFTMAGGTQYFGPGTRLLVL.

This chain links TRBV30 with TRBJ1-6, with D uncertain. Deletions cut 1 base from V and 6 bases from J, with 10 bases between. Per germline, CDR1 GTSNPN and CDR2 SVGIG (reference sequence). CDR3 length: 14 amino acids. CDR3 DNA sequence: TGTGCCTGGAGTGCCGCGAGTAGTAATTCACCCCTCCACTTT. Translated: CAWSAASSNSPLHF.

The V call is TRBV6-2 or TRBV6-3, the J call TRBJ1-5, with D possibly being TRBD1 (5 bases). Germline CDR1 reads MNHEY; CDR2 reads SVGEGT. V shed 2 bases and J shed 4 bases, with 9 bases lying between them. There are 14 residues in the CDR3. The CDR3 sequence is CASSYGAVNQPQHF. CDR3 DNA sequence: TGTGCCAGCAGTTACGGGGCAGTTAATCAGCCCCAGCATTTT.

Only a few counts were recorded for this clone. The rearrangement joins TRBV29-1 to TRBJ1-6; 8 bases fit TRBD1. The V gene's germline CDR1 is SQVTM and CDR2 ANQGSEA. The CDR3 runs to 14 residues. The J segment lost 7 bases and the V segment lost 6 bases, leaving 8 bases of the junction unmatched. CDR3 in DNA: TGCAGCGTCTCTATGACAGGGGACAATTCACCCCTCCACTTT. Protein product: CSVSMTGDNSPLHF.

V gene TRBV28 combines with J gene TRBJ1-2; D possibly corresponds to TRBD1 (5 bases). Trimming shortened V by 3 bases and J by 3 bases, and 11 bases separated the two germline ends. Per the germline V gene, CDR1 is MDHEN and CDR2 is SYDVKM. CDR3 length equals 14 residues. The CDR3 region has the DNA TGTGCCAGCAGTTTCCAGGGACTGGACTATGGCTACACCTTC. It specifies CASSFQGLDYGYTF.

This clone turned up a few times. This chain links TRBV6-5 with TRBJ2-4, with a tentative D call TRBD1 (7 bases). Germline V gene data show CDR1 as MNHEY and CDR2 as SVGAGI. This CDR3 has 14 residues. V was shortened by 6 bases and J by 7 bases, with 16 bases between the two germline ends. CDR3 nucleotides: TGTGCCAGCAGGGCGGGACAGCGGGTCAACATTCAGTACTTC. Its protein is CASRAGQRVNIQYF.

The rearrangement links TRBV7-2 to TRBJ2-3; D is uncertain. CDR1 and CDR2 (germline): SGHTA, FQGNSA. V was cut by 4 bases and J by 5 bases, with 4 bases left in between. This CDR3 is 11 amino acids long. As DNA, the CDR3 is TGTGCCAGCAGCTCCCTAGATACGCAGTATTTT. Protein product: CASSSLDTQYF.

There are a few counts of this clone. CDR3 residues: CASSQDGIAGGSSSYNEQFF. CDR3 nucleotides: TGTGCCAGCAGCCAAGATGGTATAGCGGGGGGCTCGAGCTCCTACAATGAGCAGTTCTTC. The chain recombines TRBV4-2 with TRBJ2-1; 10 bases map to TRBD2. Germline values: CDR1 LGHNA, CDR2 YNFKEQ. The CDR3 totals 20 residues. J lost 0 bases, V lost 0 bases, and 11 bases had no gene match.

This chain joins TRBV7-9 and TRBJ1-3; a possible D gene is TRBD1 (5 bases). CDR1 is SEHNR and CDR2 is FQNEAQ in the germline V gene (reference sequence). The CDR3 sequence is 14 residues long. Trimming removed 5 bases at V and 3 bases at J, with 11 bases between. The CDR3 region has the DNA TGTGCCAGCAGCGGAGGGGAAAGTGGAAACACCATATATTTT. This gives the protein CASSGGESGNTIYF.

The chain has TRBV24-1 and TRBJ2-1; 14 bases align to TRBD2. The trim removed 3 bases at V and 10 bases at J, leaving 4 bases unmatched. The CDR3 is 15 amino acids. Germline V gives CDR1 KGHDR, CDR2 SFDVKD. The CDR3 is CATSDQTSGGAEQFF. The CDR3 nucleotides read TGTGCCACCAGTGATCAGACTAGCGGGGGGGCCGAGCAGTTCTTC.

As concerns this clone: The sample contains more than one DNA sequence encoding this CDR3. The CDR3 DNA reads TGTGCCAGTCGACAGGGTTACGAGCAGTACTTC. Residues: CASRQGYEQYF. The chain links TRBV27 to TRBJ2-7; 7 positions agree with TRBD1. The length of the CDR3 is 11 residues. V dropped 9 bases and J dropped 4; count of bases not matched to a gene: 3. Per germline, CDR1 MNHEY and CDR2 SMNVEV (reference sequence).

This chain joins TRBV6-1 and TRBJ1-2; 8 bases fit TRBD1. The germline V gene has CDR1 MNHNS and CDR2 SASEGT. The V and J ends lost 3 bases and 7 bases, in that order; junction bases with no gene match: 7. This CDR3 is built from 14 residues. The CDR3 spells CASSEAPGTGGYTF. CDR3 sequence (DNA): TGTGCCAGCAGTGAGGCCCCCGGGACAGGTGGCTACACCTTC.

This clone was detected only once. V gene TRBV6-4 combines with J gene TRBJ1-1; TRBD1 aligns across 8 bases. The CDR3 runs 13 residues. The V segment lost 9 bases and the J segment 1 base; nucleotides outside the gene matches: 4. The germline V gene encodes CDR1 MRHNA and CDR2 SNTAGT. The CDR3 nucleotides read TGTGCCAGACCCGGGACAGGGAACACTGAAGCTTTCTTT. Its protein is CARPGTGNTEAFF.

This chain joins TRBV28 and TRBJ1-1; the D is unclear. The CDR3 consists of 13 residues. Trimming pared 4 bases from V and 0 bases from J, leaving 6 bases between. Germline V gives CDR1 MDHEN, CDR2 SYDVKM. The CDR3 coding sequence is TGTGCCAGCAGTTCCGTTATGAACACTGAAGCTTTCTTT. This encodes CASSSVMNTEAFF.

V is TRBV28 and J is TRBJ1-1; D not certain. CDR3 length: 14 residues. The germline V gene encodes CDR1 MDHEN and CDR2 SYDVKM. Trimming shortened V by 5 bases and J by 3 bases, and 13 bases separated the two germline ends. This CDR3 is CASSPPSEHTEAFF. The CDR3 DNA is TGTGCCAGCAGTCCCCCCAGCGAGCACACTGAAGCTTTCTTT.